The rows below give T cell receptor beta chains drawn from one sample of a study of neurological immune-mediated disorders. TCRdb analysed the 5' RACE reads with MiXCR anew, one entry per CDR3 protein. The sample includes 50,000 to 70,000 distinct CDR3 sequences, roughly 13% of them seen just once. The sequencing input was PBMCs. These receptors were taken from a woman aged 55-75 years with HTLV-1-associated myelopathy (HAM/TSP). Both conserved end residues are part of each CDR3. A D gene is named only where the DNA matches it firmly. Clone size, where shown, is once, few, many, or a class for clones that have expanded.

v_call,clone_size,j_call,d_call,cdr3_aa,cdr3_nt
TRBV4-1,many,TRBJ2-2,-,CASSQERGSRTLANTGELFF,TGCGCCAGCAGCCAAGAAAGAGGGTCCCGTACCCTCGCGAACACCGGGGAGCTGTTTTTT
TRBV7-2,many,TRBJ2-5,TRBD2,CASSLGPSGGRTQYF,TGTGCCAGCAGCTTGGGTCCTAGCGGGGGGAGGACCCAGTACTTC
TRBV7-7,many,TRBJ2-1,-,CASSPGGALSYNEQFF,TGTGCCAGCAGCCCGGGCGGAGCGTTATCCTACAATGAGCAGTTCTTC
TRBV9,many,TRBJ2-1,-,CASSGGYNEQFF,TGTGCCAGCAGCGGGGGGTACAATGAGCAGTTCTTC
TRBV29-1,-,TRBJ2-3,-,CSISRDQYTQYF,TGCAGCATAAGTCGGGACCAATATACGCAGTATTTT
TRBV11-3,many,TRBJ2-3,-,CASSSHSSDTQYF,TGTGCCAGCAGCTCGCATAGCTCGGATACGCAGTATTTT
TRBV7-3,many,TRBJ1-2,-,CASSLTPVLGNYGYTF,TGTGCCAGCAGCTTAACGCCCGTCCTGGGGAACTATGGCTACACCTTC
TRBV20-1,many,TRBJ1-6,-,CSARAGSSYNSPLHF,TGCAGTGCTAGAGCGGGCAGCTCCTATAATTCACCCCTCCACTTT
TRBV12-3/TRBV12-4,many,TRBJ2-2,-,CASRAGVPGELFF,TGTGCCAGCAGGGCAGGGGTTCCCGGGGAGCTGTTTTTT
TRBV20-1,many,TRBJ2-5,-,CSAPQRSGTSKQETQYF,TGCAGTGCCCCGCAGCGATCCGGGACATCTAAACAAGAGACCCAGTACTTC
TRBV19,-,TRBJ1-2,-,CASSTVRVGLDGYTF,TGTGCCAGTAGTACGGTGCGTGTCGGGCTAGATGGCTACACCTTC
TRBV5-1,many,TRBJ1-5,-,CASSQEGERNQPQHF,TGCGCCAGCAGCCAAGAGGGGGAGAGGAATCAGCCCCAGCATTTT
TRBV29-1,many,TRBJ2-7,-,CSAGEGKLFNEQYF,TGCAGCGCCGGGGAAGGAAAGCTTTTTAACGAGCAGTACTTC
TRBV20-1,many,TRBJ2-5,TRBD2,CSAASGSIQETQYF,TGCAGTGCTGCTAGCGGGAGCATCCAAGAGACCCAGTACTTC
TRBV10-3,many,TRBJ2-1,-,CAISGREKDNEQFF,TGTGCCATCAGTGGTCGGGAAAAAGACAATGAGCAGTTCTTC
TRBV10-1,-,TRBJ2-1,-,CASRPGLDNEQFF,TGCGCCAGCAGGCCGGGACTGGACAATGAGCAGTTCTTC
TRBV7-6,many,TRBJ2-7,-,CASSPGGFTSEQYF,TGTGCCAGCAGCCCAGGCGGGTTTACGTCAGAGCAGTACTTC
TRBV4-1,many,TRBJ2-7,-,CASSHGQGGYEQYF,TGCGCCAGCAGCCACGGACAGGGAGGGTACGAGCAGTACTTC
TRBV7-9,-,TRBJ1-1,-,CASSPRAQLNTEAFF,TGTGCCAGCAGCCCTAGAGCACAGTTGAACACTGAAGCTTTCTTT
TRBV7-8,many,TRBJ2-5,-,CASSFETQYF,TGTGCCAGCAGCTTCGAGACCCAGTACTTC
TRBV20-1,medium-sized,TRBJ1-4,-,CSARDGPGEKLFF,TGCAGTGCTAGAGATGGCCCGGGGGAAAAACTGTTTTTT
TRBV12-3/TRBV12-4,many,TRBJ2-7,-,CASSTGPDGEQYF,TGTGCCAGCAGTACCGGACCCGACGGCGAGCAGTACTTC
TRBV12-3/TRBV12-4,many,TRBJ2-1,TRBD2,CASSTRTRTGNEQFF,TGTGCCAGCAGTACCCGGACTAGAACGGGCAATGAGCAGTTCTTC
TRBV3-1,many,TRBJ2-1,-,CASSQVSFGPSSYNEQFF,TGTGCCAGCAGCCAAGTTTCTTTCGGGCCCAGCTCCTACAATGAGCAGTTCTTC
TRBV20-1,many,TRBJ2-1,TRBD2,CSAKLAGGEQFF,TGCAGTGCCAAACTAGCGGGGGGTGAGCAGTTCTTC
TRBV14,many,TRBJ2-5,-,CASSQELRETQYF,TGTGCCAGCAGCCAAGAGTTAAGGGAGACCCAGTACTTC
TRBV11-2,many,TRBJ2-5,TRBD2,CASSLDFLAGGETQYF,TGTGCCAGCAGCTTAGATTTCCTAGCGGGAGGGGAGACCCAGTACTTC
TRBV6-2/TRBV6-3,many,TRBJ2-2,TRBD2,CASSSGKDTGELFF,TGTGCCAGCTCGAGCGGGAAGGACACCGGGGAGCTGTTTTTT
TRBV20-1,many,TRBJ1-1,-,CSATRGAVNTEAFF,TGCAGTGCTACCAGAGGGGCCGTAAACACTGAAGCTTTCTTT
TRBV3-1,many,TRBJ2-2,-,CASSQPRPSTGELFF,TGTGCCAGCAGCCAACCCCGGCCTAGCACCGGGGAGCTGTTTTTT
TRBV3-1,many,TRBJ2-1,TRBD2,CASSHGLRLAGNEQFF,TGTGCCAGCAGCCATGGACTTAGACTAGCGGGAAATGAGCAGTTCTTC
TRBV6-1,few,TRBJ2-4,TRBD2,CASSAPPGGVRGKWYIQYF,TGTGCCAGCAGTGCACCCCCCGGGGGGGTAAGGGGGAAATGGTACATTCAGTACTTC
TRBV15,many,TRBJ2-1,-,CATSSGLRGEVRNEQFF,TGTGCCACCAGCAGTGGACTCAGGGGGGAGGTACGCAATGAGCAGTTCTTC
TRBV4-1,many,TRBJ1-2,-,CASSQGPGEAYGYTF,TGCGCCAGCAGCCAAGGGCCGGGGGAGGCCTATGGCTACACCTTC
TRBV5-1,many,TRBJ2-1,TRBD2,CASSLSGSYYNEQFF,TGCGCCAGCAGCCTTAGCGGGAGTTACTACAATGAGCAGTTCTTC
TRBV5-1,many,TRBJ2-7,-,CASSLTQGTYEQYF,TGCGCCAGCAGCTTGACCCAGGGCACCTACGAGCAGTACTTC
TRBV5-1,-,TRBJ2-2,TRBD2,CASSLRWGQRGYTNTGELFF,TGCGCCAGCAGCTTGCGGTGGGGCCAGCGGGGCTACACGAACACCGGAGAGCTGTTTTTT
TRBV29-1,-,TRBJ2-7,TRBD2,CSVTGTRGSNVQYF,TGCAGCGTGACCGGGACTAGAGGGAGCAACGTGCAGTACTTC
TRBV14,many,TRBJ2-2,TRBD1,CASSTTGGPGELFF,TGTGCCAGCAGCACAACAGGGGGTCCCGGGGAGCTGTTTTTT
TRBV2,many,TRBJ2-7,-,CASSEGYEQYF,TGTGCCAGCAGTGAAGGGTACGAGCAGTACTTC
TRBV27,many,TRBJ2-5,TRBD2,CAAKLASGRQETQYF,TGTGCGGCCAAGCTAGCTAGCGGGAGGCAAGAGACCCAGTACTTC
TRBV2,many,TRBJ1-1,TRBD1,CASKRKGQDLNTEAFF,TGTGCCAGCAAACGCAAGGGACAGGATCTTAACACTGAAGCTTTCTTT
TRBV6-5,many,TRBJ2-3,TRBD1,CASSYAPGQGQDTQYF,TGTGCCAGCAGTTACGCTCCGGGACAGGGTCAAGATACGCAGTATTTT